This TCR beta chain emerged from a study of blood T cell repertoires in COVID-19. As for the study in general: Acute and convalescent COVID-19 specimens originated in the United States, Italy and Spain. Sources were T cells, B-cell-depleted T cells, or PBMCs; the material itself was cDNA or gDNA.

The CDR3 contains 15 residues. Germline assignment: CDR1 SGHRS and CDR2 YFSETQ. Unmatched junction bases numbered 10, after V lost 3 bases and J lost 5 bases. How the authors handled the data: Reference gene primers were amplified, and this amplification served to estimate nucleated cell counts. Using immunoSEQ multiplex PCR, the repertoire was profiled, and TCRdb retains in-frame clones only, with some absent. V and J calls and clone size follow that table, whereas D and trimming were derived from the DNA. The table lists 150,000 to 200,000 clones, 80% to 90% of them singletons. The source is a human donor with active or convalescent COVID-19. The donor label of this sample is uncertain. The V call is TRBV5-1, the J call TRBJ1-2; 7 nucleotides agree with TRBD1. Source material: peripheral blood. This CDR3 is CASSSQGEYRYGYTF. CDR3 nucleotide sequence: TGCGCCAGCAGCTCGCAGGGGGAATATCGATATGGCTACACCTTC.